Following are 31 T cell receptor beta chains from one sample sequenced in a study of OX40 agonist ivuxolimab in advanced cancers. Only in-frame clones appear in the TCRdb table, and some are missing; sequencing was by immunoSEQ multiplex PCR. Among approximately 100,000 clones, 90% were seen once, and the ten largest hold approximately 0.3%. The specimen was CD4+ or CD8+ T cells sorted from blood, collected in a trial of the OX40 agonist ivuxolimab. The receptors were gathered from an adult with an advanced solid tumor such as melanoma, head and neck, liver or kidney cancer.

This chain connects TRBV21-1 to TRBJ1-3; the D call in the table, TRBD1, was not verified against the DNA. TRBV21-1 is recorded as a pseudogene. The CDR3 runs to 16 residues. The chain's CDR3 is CASSLPDRHSGNTIYF. In DNA, the CDR3 is TGTGCCAGCAGCCTGCCCGACAGACACTCTGGAAACACCATATATTTT.

The CDR3: CASSLRQATSYEQYF. Here the CDR3 DNA reads TGCGCCAGCAGCCTCAGACAGGCGACCTCCTACGAGCAGTACTTC. The J gene is TRBJ2-7, the V gene TRBV5-1; possibly TRBD1 for D (6 bases). Between the trimmed V and J ends, which lost 4 bases and 0 bases, there was a span of 14 bases. Germline CDR1 reads SGHRS; CDR2 reads YFSETQ. The CDR3 covers 15 residues.

This clone came up once. CDR3 in DNA: TGTGCCAGCAGTAGACAGGGGAAGGGCAATCAGCCCCAGCATTTT. This encodes CASSRQGKGNQPQHF. The chain has TRBV27 and TRBJ1-5, with 8 bases matching TRBD1. V lost 5 bases to trimming and J lost 2 bases; unmatched junction nucleotides: 5. CDR1 is MNHEY, CDR2 SMNVEV, per germline (reference sequence). The CDR3 consists of 15 residues.

This chain connects TRBV2 to TRBJ1-3, with D perhaps TRBD1 (5 bases). Germline-derived CDR1 and CDR2 are SNHLY and FYNNEI. The CDR3 runs 15 residues. V was trimmed by 0 bases and J by 4 bases, leaving 10 bases between them. The CDR3 region is CASSEAQGWGNTIYF. As DNA, the CDR3 is TGTGCCAGCAGTGAAGCGCAGGGTTGGGGAAACACCATATATTTT.

The chain recombines TRBV29-1 with TRBJ2-2; D is unclear. Germline CDR1 reads SQVTM; CDR2 reads ANQGSEA. V lost 3 bases, J lost 1 base, and 9 bases lay in between. This CDR3 is built from 14 residues. The CDR3: CSVEASRNTGELFF. The CDR3 DNA sequence: TGCAGCGTTGAGGCCTCCCGGAACACCGGGGAGCTGTTTTTT.

The rearrangement links TRBV15 to TRBJ2-5; 7 nucleotides match TRBD1. V shed 2 bases and J 2 bases; nucleotides not matched to a gene: 2. The CDR3 extends over 14 amino acids. Germline CDR1 and CDR2: LNHNV and YYDKDF (reference sequence). The CDR3: CATSRPGQQETQYF. As DNA, the CDR3 is TGTGCCACCAGCAGACCGGGACAGCAAGAGACCCAGTACTTC.

The V gene is TRBV5-1, the J gene TRBJ2-3; 15 bases agree with TRBD2. V lost 3 bases to trimming and J lost 5 bases; unmatched junction nucleotides: 13. CDR1 SGHRS and CDR2 YFSETQ come from the germline V gene. CDR3 length: 19 amino acids. Here the CDR3 DNA reads TGCGCCAGCAGCTCCGGACTGGGGACTAGCGGGAGGCTCCGAGATACGCAGTATTTT. Protein: CASSSGLGTSGRLRDTQYF. Using reference TRBV5-1 and TRBJ2-3 for the parts outside the CDR3, the full variable domain is KAGVTQTPRYLIKTRGQQVTLSCSPISGHRSVSWYQQTPGQGLQFLFEYFSETQRNKGNFPGRFSGRQFSNSRSEMNVSTLELGDSALYLCASSSGLGTSGRLRDTQYFGPGTRLTVL.

V and J are TRBV4-2 and TRBJ2-7; the D is unclear. Trimming left V 0 bases short and J 2 bases short, with 5 bases between. Germline loops: CDR1 LGHNA, CDR2 YNFKEQ. The CDR3 is made up of 13 amino acids. The CDR3 loop reads CASSQDTAYEQYF. CDR3 DNA sequence: TGTGCCAGCAGCCAAGACACGGCCTACGAGCAGTACTTC.

The J gene is TRBJ2-5, the V gene TRBV28; D gene uncertain. The J call may be incorrect, as the DNA end agrees better with TRBJ2-7. Germline V gene lookup returns CDR1 MDHEN and CDR2 SYDVKM. The CDR3 length is 15 residues. The CDR3 coding sequence is TGTGCCAGCAGTTTTGCAACCCGACATTTCTACGAGCAGTACTTC. It codes for CASSFATRHFYEQYF.

This chain joins TRBV7-2 and TRBJ1-3; D ambiguous. Germline V lookup: CDR1 SGHTA, CDR2 FQGNSA. There are 16 residues in the CDR3. Between the trimmed V and J ends, which lost 1 base and 8 bases, there was a span of 18 bases. CDR3 coding DNA: TGTGCCAGCAGCTTAGTAGGCGGCAGCGATCGGGACACCATATATTTT. Translation: CASSLVGGSDRDTIYF.

The chain carries TRBV11-2 and TRBJ2-7; D tentatively reads TRBD1 or TRBD2 (6 bases each). The V and J ends lost 3 bases and 5 bases respectively, with 17 bases between them. The germline gives CDR1 SGHAT, CDR2 FQNNGV. This CDR3 has 15 residues. The CDR3 protein is CASSFWRGQHNEQYF. CDR3 nucleotides: TGTGCCAGCAGCTTCTGGAGGGGACAACACAACGAGCAGTACTTC.

The chain carries TRBV6-1 and TRBJ2-7; 8 bases are shared with TRBD2. The CDR3 runs to 15 residues. The germline CDR1 and CDR2 sequences are MNHNS and SASEGT. V trimming: 5 bases; J trimming: 4 bases; junction bases outside the gene matches: 10. The CDR3 here is CASSTPGLGHYEQYF. The CDR3 DNA reads as TGTGCCAGCAGTACCCCGGGACTAGGTCATTACGAGCAGTACTTC.

A few counts support this clone. The rearrangement joins TRBV4-3 to TRBJ2-2; D gene unclear. Germline lookup yields CDR1 LGHNA and CDR2 YSLEER. CDR3 size: 17 residues. V lost 0 bases, J lost 0 bases, and 11 bases lay in between. CDR3 in amino acids: CASSQDPSSANTGELFF. Written as DNA, the CDR3 is TGCGCCAGCAGCCAAGATCCGAGCAGCGCGAACACCGGGGAGCTGTTTTTT.

The chain has TRBV7-3 and TRBJ2-3, with 13 bases identical to TRBD2. Germline CDR1 SGHTA, CDR2 FQGTGA. The CDR3 is made up of 16 amino acids. The ends lost 4 bases at V and 6 bases at J; junction bases unmatched: 7. The CDR3: CASSSGTSGIGDTQYF. As DNA, the CDR3 is TGTGCCAGCAGCTCCGGGACTAGCGGGATTGGGGATACGCAGTATTTT.

This clone was counted a single time. The chain joins TRBV6-1 to TRBJ1-5; no reliable D call. Germline V gene lookup returns CDR1 MNHNS and CDR2 SASEGT. CDR3 length: 15 residues. V lost 5 bases and J lost 5, with 16 bases in between. In nucleotides, the CDR3 is TGTGCCAGCAGTCTAGCTGGCACTGTCGATCAGCCCCAGCATTTT. Amino acids: CASSLAGTVDQPQHF.

The chain links TRBV28 to TRBJ1-5; D uncertain. CDR3 length: 15 residues. Deletions cut 4 bases from V and 7 bases from J, with 17 bases between. Looked up from germline, CDR1 is MDHEN and CDR2 is SYDVKM. CDR3 nucleotides: TGTGCCAGCAGTTCAATAAAGACCTCCGGGCAGCCCCAGCATTTT. This sequence encodes CASSSIKTSGQPQHF.

This sequence joins TRBV29-1 and TRBJ2-1; 11 nucleotides align to TRBD2. Germline loops: CDR1 SQVTM, CDR2 ANQGSEA. This CDR3 region has 14 residues. Trimming took 6 bases from V and 6 from J; bases not matched to a gene: 7. In nucleotides, the CDR3 is TGCAGCGTCGGATCGGGACTAGCGGCCAATGAGCAGTTCTTC. Protein product: CSVGSGLAANEQFF.

A single count supports this clone. The junction shows a germline mismatch at one end, possibly a read error. V gene TRBV5-1 combines with J gene TRBJ2-7; tentatively, D is TRBD1 (5 bases). Looked up from germline, CDR1 is SGHRS and CDR2 is YFSETQ. The CDR3 is 14 amino acids. The CDR3: CANSPGPLQGEQYF. Written as DNA, the CDR3 is TGCGCCAACAGCCCTGGACCACTTCAGGGTGAGCAGTACTTC.

The V call is TRBV9, the J call TRBJ2-1, with 11 nucleotides matching TRBD2. CDR3 length: 16 residues. Germline assignment: CDR1 SGDLS and CDR2 YYNGEE. Trimming at V came to 0 bases and at J to 9 bases, leaving 8 bases not matched to a gene. In nucleotides, the CDR3 is TGTGCCAGCAGCGTAGGAGTAGCGGGAGGGCCCGGTGAGCAGTTCTTC. This translates into CASSVGVAGGPGEQFF. Complete variable domain (other parts from reference TRBV9 and TRBJ2-1): DSGVTQTPKHLITATGQRVTLRCSPRSGDLSVYWYQQSLDQGLQFLIQYYNGEERAKGNILERFSAQQFPDLHSELNLSSLELGDSALYFCASSVGVAGGPGEQFFGPGTRLTVL.

The V and J genes are TRBV5-4 and TRBJ2-1; 7 bases line up with TRBD2. The CDR3 consists of 15 residues. With 2 bases clipped from V and 9 bases from J, the junction kept 11 bases outside the gene matches. Germline CDR1 is SGHNT and CDR2 is YYREEE (reference sequence). This chain's CDR3 is CASSFPVAGALEQFF. The CDR3 nucleotides are TGTGCCAGCAGCTTCCCCGTCGCGGGAGCTCTTGAGCAGTTCTTC.

This sequence joins TRBV5-5 and TRBJ2-3, with a weak D call TRBD2 (6 bases). The germline V gene encodes CDR1 SGHKS and CDR2 YYEKEE (reference sequence). V lost 6 bases, J lost 6 bases, and 20 bases lay in between. The CDR3 consists of 15 residues. The CDR3 is CASTPGPAGYDTQYF. CDR3 bases: TGTGCCAGCACCCCGGGGCCAGCGGGCTATGATACGCAGTATTTT.

This clone was observed a few times. This sequence joins TRBV2 and TRBJ2-5, with D perhaps TRBD2 (5 bases). Germline V gene sequence: CDR1 SNHLY, CDR2 FYNNEI. Trimming left V 1 base short and J 3 bases short, with 12 bases between. The CDR3 totals 15 residues. CDR3 protein: CASSEVGWREETQYF. The CDR3 DNA reads as TGTGCCAGCAGTGAAGTCGGGTGGCGGGAAGAGACCCAGTACTTC. The full variable domain, rest sourced from reference TRBV2 and TRBJ2-5, is EPEVTQTPSHQVTQMGQEVILRCVPISNHLYFYWYRQILGQKVEFLVSFYNNEISEKSEIFDDQFSVERPDGSNFTLKIRSTKLEDSAMYFCASSEVGWREETQYFGPGTRLLVL.

This clone has at least ten counts. This chain connects TRBV7-3 to TRBJ2-1; TRBD2 agrees at 8 bases. The CDR3 runs 17 residues. Looked up from germline, CDR1 is SGHTA and CDR2 is FQGTGA. V lost 2 bases, J lost 5 bases, and 11 bases stayed unmatched. Written as DNA, the CDR3 is TGTGCCAGCAGCTTATCTAGCGGGTCCGTCGGGAACAATGAGCAGTTCTTC. Translation: CASSLSSGSVGNNEQFF.

The genes are TRBV7-2 and TRBJ2-7; no clear D gene. V was pared by 4 bases and J by 13 bases, with 14 bases between. CDR1 is SGHTA, CDR2 FQGNSA, per germline. The CDR3 consists of 11 residues. The CDR3 coding sequence is TGTGCCAGCAGCTCCTCCTTGGTGGGTTACTTC. Amino acids: CASSSSLVGYF.

The chain combines TRBV4-1 with TRBJ1-5, with D uncertain. With 4 bases removed from V and 7 bases from J, the gap between germline ends came to 20 bases. The germline V gene encodes CDR1 MGHRA and CDR2 YSYEKL. This CDR3 spans 16 amino acids. The CDR3 region is CASSPTRTPVNQPQHF. The CDR3 bases are TGCGCCAGCAGCCCAACCCGGACTCCGGTGAACCAGCCCCAGCATTTT.

This clone was found once. The V and J genes are TRBV2 and TRBJ1-5, with a tentative D call TRBD1 (5 bases). The CDR3 extends over 14 amino acids. Germline assignment: CDR1 SNHLY and CDR2 FYNNEI. The V end lost 6 bases, the J end lost 5 bases, and 14 bases lay between the germline ends. The CDR3 reads CASSRQFLDQPQHF. In DNA form, the CDR3 reads TGTGCCAGCAGCAGACAGTTTCTGGATCAGCCCCAGCATTTT.

The chain has TRBV6-5 and TRBJ2-1; 14 bases match TRBD2. The CDR3 contains 15 residues. The V gene end was trimmed by 4 bases and the J gene end by 7 bases; junction bases not matched to a gene: 3. The germline V gene has CDR1 MNHEY and CDR2 SVGAGI. CDR3 DNA sequence: TGTGCCAGCAGTTGGACTAGCGGGAGGAGGAATGAGCAGTTCTTC. It specifies CASSWTSGRRNEQFF.

The rearrangement uses TRBV9 and TRBJ2-5; the match to TRBD1 covers 9 bases. The J segment lost 1 base and the V segment lost 4 bases, leaving 8 bases of the junction unmatched. Germline values: CDR1 SGDLS, CDR2 YYNGEE. CDR3 length: 16 amino acids. CDR3: CASSPGTGTIQETQYF. The CDR3 nucleotides read TGTGCCAGCAGCCCCGGGACAGGGACTATCCAAGAGACCCAGTACTTC.

The chain links TRBV28 to TRBJ1-2; weak D call: TRBD1 (6 bases). CDR3 length: 11 amino acids. CDR1 is MDHEN and CDR2 is SYDVKM in the germline V gene. The ends were cut back, 6 bases at V and 6 bases at J, with 8 bases in the middle. CDR3 sequence: CASSSGDGYTF. The CDR3 region has the DNA TGTGCCAGCAGCTCAGGGGATGGCTACACCTTC.

The genes are TRBV5-1 and TRBJ2-7; 8 bases line up with TRBD1. Germline CDR1 and CDR2: SGHRS and YFSETQ. Losses at the gene ends were 4 bases for V and 6 bases for J; bases not matched to a gene: 3. The CDR3 runs 12 residues. The CDR3 region is CASSRQGSEQYF. The CDR3 region has the DNA TGCGCCAGCAGCCGACAGGGGTCCGAGCAGTACTTC.

V is TRBV5-4 and J is TRBJ1-4; 7 bases line up with TRBD1. Trimming cost V 2 bases and J 7 bases; bases outside gene matches: 8. The CDR3 has 15 amino acids. Germline CDR1 reads SGHNT; CDR2 reads YYREEE (reference sequence). DNA of the CDR3: TGTGCCAGCAGCTTAATAATAGGGGGCGCTGAAAAACTGTTTTTT. It yields the protein CASSLIIGGAEKLFF.